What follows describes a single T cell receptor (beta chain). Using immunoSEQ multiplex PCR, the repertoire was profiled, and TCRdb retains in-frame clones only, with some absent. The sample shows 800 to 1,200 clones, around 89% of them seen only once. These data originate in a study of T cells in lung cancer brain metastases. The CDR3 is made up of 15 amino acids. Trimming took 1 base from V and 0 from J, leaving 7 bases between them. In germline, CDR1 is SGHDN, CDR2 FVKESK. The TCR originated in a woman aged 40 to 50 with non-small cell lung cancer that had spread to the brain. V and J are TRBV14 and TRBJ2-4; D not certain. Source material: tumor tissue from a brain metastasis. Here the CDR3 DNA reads TGTGCCAGCAGCCAAGTCGTCTTAGCCAAAAACATTCAGTACTTC. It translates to CASSQVVLAKNIQYF.